Listed below are T cell receptor beta chains from one sample, sequenced in a study of cytomegalovirus exposure and HLA in healthy donors. Produced via immunoSEQ multiplex PCR; TCRdb's table is partial and in-frame only. The sample table includes some 200,000 clones. Source material: PBMCs. The receptors derive from a woman aged 18 to 35 in good health and CMV-seropositive. Both conserved end residues are part of each CDR3. A D gene is named only where the DNA matches it firmly.

V: TRBV6-7
J: TRBJ2-7
D: .
CDR3: CASSSRGREQYF
DNA: TGTGCCAGCAGTTCCCGCGGAAGGGAGCAGTACTTC

V: TRBV18
J: TRBJ2-1
D: .
CDR3: CASADSSYNEQFF
DNA: TGTGCCAGCGCTGACAGCTCCTACAATGAGCAGTTCTTC

V: TRBV27
J: TRBJ2-7
D: TRBD1
CDR3: CASSLRATGAYEQYF
DNA: TGTGCCAGCAGTTTAAGGGCTACAGGGGCCTACGAGCAGTACTTC

V: TRBV7-8
J: TRBJ1-5
D: .
CDR3: CASSFGALLGDQPQHF
DNA: TGTGCCAGCAGCTTTGGGGCTCTCCTCGGAGATCAGCCCCAGCATTTT

V: TRBV19
J: TRBJ1-4
D: .
CDR3: CASSITHRNEKLFF
DNA: TGTGCCAGTAGTATTACTCACCGTAATGAAAAACTGTTTTTT

V: TRBV5-1
J: TRBJ1-2
D: TRBD1
CDR3: CASSLGDRDYGYTF
DNA: TGCGCCAGCAGCTTGGGGGACAGGGACTATGGCTACACCTTC

V: TRBV6-5
J: TRBJ1-1
D: TRBD1
CDR3: CASSYSGTETEAFF
DNA: TGTGCCAGCAGTTACTCAGGGACAGAAACTGAAGCTTTCTTT

V: TRBV29-1
J: TRBJ2-1
D: TRBD1
CDR3: CSVGVSGGSWDEQFF
DNA: TGCAGCGTTGGGGTGTCAGGGGGCAGTTGGGATGAGCAGTTCTTC

V: TRBV6-6
J: TRBJ1-4
D: .
CDR3: CASSYPAGTNEKLFF
DNA: TGTGCCAGCAGTTACCCGGCAGGGACTAATGAAAAACTGTTTTTT

V: TRBV27
J: TRBJ1-5
D: .
CDR3: CASRREADQPQHF
DNA: TGTGCCAGCAGAAGGGAGGCGGATCAGCCCCAGCATTTT

V: TRBV19
J: TRBJ2-1
D: TRBD2
CDR3: CASSPSLAGGGEQFF
DNA: TGTGCCAGTAGCCCATCACTAGCGGGGGGCGGAGAGCAGTTCTTC

V: TRBV30
J: TRBJ2-3
D: TRBD1
CDR3: CAFGRQGPGTDTQYF
DNA: TGTGCTTTCGGGCGACAGGGGCCCGGCACAGATACGCAGTATTTT

V: TRBV2
J: TRBJ2-7
D: .
CDR3: CASSSDSYEQYF
DNA: TGTGCCAGCAGCTCAGACTCTTACGAGCAGTACTTC

V: TRBV11-2
J: TRBJ1-2
D: .
CDR3: CASSPPAWGTDGYTF
DNA: TGTGCCAGCAGCCCGCCTGCTTGGGGGACTGATGGCTACACCTTC

V: TRBV19
J: TRBJ2-7
D: .
CDR3: CASSTRTRGSYEQYF
DNA: TGTGCCAGTAGTACTCGGACAAGGGGGAGCTACGAGCAGTACTTC

V: TRBV2
J: TRBJ1-1
D: .
CDR3: CASSEGRVRRTEAFF
DNA: TGTGCCAGCAGTGAGGGAAGAGTCAGGAGGACTGAAGCTTTCTTT

V: TRBV7-3
J: TRBJ2-1
D: .
CDR3: CASSLMGGSYNEQFF
DNA: TGTGCCAGCAGCTTAATGGGGGGCTCCTACAATGAGCAGTTCTTC

V: TRBV4-1
J: TRBJ2-1
D: TRBD2
CDR3: CASSQATGTSLFF
DNA: TGCGCCAGCAGCCAAGCTACCGGGACTAGCCTGTTCTTC

V: TRBV5-1
J: TRBJ1-1
D: .
CDR3: CASSLESVGEAFF
DNA: TGCGCCAGCAGCTTGGAAAGCGTTGGGGAGGCTTTCTTT

V: TRBV9
J: TRBJ2-4
D: TRBD1
CDR3: CASSVEGQGPEVQYF
DNA: TGTGCCAGCAGCGTAGAAGGACAGGGTCCCGAAGTTCAGTACTTC

V: TRBV29-1
J: TRBJ1-2
D: TRBD1
CDR3: CSAGQGMDGYTF
DNA: TGCAGCGCCGGACAGGGGATGGATGGCTACACCTTC

V: TRBV2
J: TRBJ2-2
D: .
CDR3: CASSERREDGELFF
DNA: TGTGCCAGCAGTGAAAGGAGGGAAGACGGGGAGCTGTTTTTT

V: TRBV2
J: TRBJ1-1
D: TRBD1
CDR3: CASSEETGGTEAFF
DNA: TGTGCCAGCAGTGAAGAGACAGGGGGCACTGAAGCTTTCTTT

V: TRBV5-1
J: TRBJ2-1
D: TRBD2
CDR3: CASARGGSNEQFF
DNA: TGCGCCAGCGCTCGGGGGGGGTCCAATGAGCAGTTCTTC

V: TRBV2
J: TRBJ1-6
D: .
CDR3: CASTDLTGTPLHF
DNA: TGTGCCAGCACCGACCTAACCGGGACACCCCTCCACTTT

V: TRBV9
J: TRBJ2-3
D: TRBD1
CDR3: CASSVDRDRATDTQYF
DNA: TGTGCCAGCAGCGTAGATAGGGACAGGGCGACAGATACGCAGTATTTT

V: TRBV5-1
J: TRBJ2-3
D: TRBD1
CDR3: CASSITGDNTDTQYF
DNA: TGCGCCAGCAGCATTACAGGGGACAACACAGATACGCAGTATTTT

V: TRBV4-1
J: TRBJ1-3
D: .
CDR3: CASSQDPAGKNTIYF
DNA: TGCGCCAGCAGCCAAGATCCGGCAGGGAAGAACACCATATATTTT

V: TRBV6-4
J: TRBJ2-5
D: .
CDR3: CASSPAGIPGETQYF
DNA: TGTGCCAGCAGTCCCGCGGGCATTCCCGGGGAGACCCAGTACTTC

V: TRBV6-1
J: TRBJ2-7
D: TRBD1
CDR3: CASSSGTGGYEQYF
DNA: TGTGCCAGCAGTTCCGGGACAGGGGGCTACGAGCAGTACTTC

V: TRBV6-5
J: TRBJ2-3
D: .
CDR3: CASKLGVTSTDTQYF
DNA: TGTGCCAGCAAACTCGGGGTTACTAGCACAGATACGCAGTATTTT

V: TRBV2
J: TRBJ1-1
D: .
CDR3: CASSQGRDTEAFF
DNA: TGTGCCAGCAGCCAGGGTCGGGACACTGAAGCTTTCTTT

V: TRBV2
J: TRBJ1-1
D: TRBD1
CDR3: CANTGTGADTEAFF
DNA: TGTGCCAACACCGGGACAGGGGCCGACACTGAAGCTTTCTTT

V: TRBV9
J: TRBJ2-5
D: .
CDR3: CASSVGLAETQYF
DNA: TGTGCCAGCAGCGTAGGGTTAGCTGAGACCCAGTACTTC

V: TRBV2
J: TRBJ2-2
D: TRBD1
CDR3: CASSPLTGGTGELFF
DNA: TGTGCCAGCAGTCCTTTGACAGGGGGCACCGGGGAGCTGTTTTTT

V: TRBV2
J: TRBJ2-2
D: TRBD2
CDR3: CASSNSGSGTGELFF
DNA: TGTGCCAGCAGCAATAGCGGGAGTGGCACCGGGGAGCTGTTTTTT

V: TRBV4-1
J: TRBJ1-2
D: .
CDR3: CASSQNPQTNYGYTF
DNA: TGCGCCAGCAGCCAAAACCCCCAGACTAACTATGGCTACACCTTC

V: TRBV7-9
J: TRBJ1-1
D: .
CDR3: CASSARQGENTEAFF
DNA: TGTGCCAGCAGCGCAAGACAAGGGGAGAACACTGAAGCTTTCTTT

V: TRBV27
J: TRBJ2-7
D: TRBD1
CDR3: CASSLLTTATGGSSYEQYF
DNA: TGTGCCAGCAGTTTACTCACGACGGCGACAGGGGGGAGCTCCTACGAGCAGTACTTC

V: TRBV7-8
J: TRBJ1-5
D: TRBD1
CDR3: CASSAFAGTGLNQPQHF
DNA: TGTGCCAGCAGCGCCTTCGCCGGGACAGGGCTTAATCAGCCCCAGCATTTT

V: TRBV7-9
J: TRBJ2-2
D: TRBD1
CDR3: CASRFGTGVTGELFF
DNA: TGTGCCAGCAGATTCGGGACAGGGGTAACCGGGGAGCTGTTTTTT

V: TRBV12-5
J: TRBJ2-7
D: .
CDR3: CASMSSPTYEQYF
DNA: TGTGCTAGTATGTCAAGCCCGACCTACGAGCAGTACTTC

V: TRBV30
J: TRBJ2-7
D: TRBD1
CDR3: CAWSSGQGGLSEQYF
DNA: TGTGCCTGGAGTTCCGGACAGGGGGGTTTAAGCGAGCAGTACTTC

V: TRBV28
J: TRBJ2-2
D: TRBD2
CDR3: CASSLKGGVFTGELFF
DNA: TGTGCCAGCAGTTTAAAGGGAGGGGTGTTCACCGGGGAGCTGTTTTTT

V: TRBV5-4
J: TRBJ2-5
D: TRBD2
CDR3: CASTEGSGRKETQYF
DNA: TGTGCCAGCACCGAGGGGAGCGGGAGAAAAGAGACCCAGTACTTC

V: TRBV29-1
J: TRBJ2-7
D: .
CDR3: CSVSGMGEQYF
DNA: TGCAGCGTTTCAGGGATGGGCGAGCAGTACTTC

V: TRBV6-4
J: TRBJ2-3
D: .
CDR3: CASSGTFTGRTDTQYF
DNA: TGTGCCAGCAGTGGAACCTTCACAGGGCGCACAGATACGCAGTATTTT

V: TRBV12-5
J: TRBJ1-2
D: TRBD1
CDR3: CASGLVAGQLFYGYTF
DNA: TGTGCTAGTGGTTTGGTGGCGGGACAGCTGTTCTATGGCTACACCTTC

V: TRBV19
J: TRBJ1-6
D: .
CDR3: CASSIMEGHSPLHF
DNA: TGTGCCAGTAGTATAATGGAGGGTCATTCACCCCTCCACTTT

V: TRBV6-1
J: TRBJ1-1
D: .
CDR3: CASSLEANTEAFF
DNA: TGTGCCAGCAGTTTAGAGGCGAACACTGAAGCTTTCTTT

V: TRBV7-9
J: TRBJ2-2
D: TRBD1
CDR3: CASSLQGATGELFF
DNA: TGTGCCAGCAGCCTACAGGGGGCCACCGGGGAGCTGTTTTTT

V: TRBV23-1
J: TRBJ1-3
D: TRBD1
CDR3: CASSHCYRGLRRNTIYF
DNA: TGCGCCAGCAGTCACTGTTACAGGGGGCTGAGGCGGAACACCATATATTTT

V: TRBV6-1
J: TRBJ2-7
D: TRBD1
CDR3: CASSRGRQVYEQYF
DNA: TGTGCCAGCAGCAGGGGGCGACAAGTCTACGAGCAGTACTTC